The source of this T cell receptor beta chain is a study of CD8 T cells in ankylosing spondylitis. General study findings and limits: Eight highly homologous variants formed a TCR beta motif that appeared characteristic of ankylosing spondylitis blood.

The CDR3 totals 16 residues. Germline loops: CDR1 MGHRA, CDR2 YSYEKL. V gave up 3 bases and J gave up 0 bases, with 12 bases separating them. One entry per CDR3 protein, called by TCRdb with MiXCR from the 5' RACE reads. The data show a few hundred thousand distinct CDR3 sequences, around 20% seen once. Turning to this clonotype: Its antigen is unidentified.

The chain recombines TRBV4-1 with TRBJ1-5; D ambiguous. Sequencing input: blood, either unsorted or a sorted T cell fraction (not recorded which). This receptor was taken from a male donor with ankylosing spondylitis. CDR3 DNA sequence: TGCGCCAGCAGCCAGCAAGACGGATATAGCAATCAGCCCCAGCATTTT. This codes for CASSQQDGYSNQPQHF.